This T cell receptor (beta chain) was sequenced for a study of shared clonotypes between healthy human individuals. The study's findings and limits: With a handful of donors compared, roughly 4.9% of naive CD4 clonotypes were shared. Sampling included only blood; tissue repertoires likely differ. Represented diversity (both genetic and exposure-history) was limited by the small number of donors.

This clone was seen a few times. Antigen: not known. The V segment lost 6 bases and the J segment 7 bases; nucleotides outside the gene matches: 9. In germline, CDR1 is SGHNT, CDR2 YYREEE (reference sequence). The CDR3 contains 15 residues. The study ran the assay at deep level. Only in-frame clones appear in the TCRdb table, and some are missing; sequencing was by immunoSEQ multiplex PCR. Of fewer than 400,000 clones in the sample, around 74% were seen once. The V gene is TRBV5-4, the J gene TRBJ2-1, with TRBD1 matching 11 bases. The sequencing sample was made of memory CD4+ T cells sorted from blood. Regarding subset: CD45RA-negative fraction. The TCR comes from a man aged 25-45 years in good health. The CDR3 spells CASTIPGQGVNEQFF. DNA of the CDR3: TGTGCCAGCACCATTCCGGGACAGGGGGTGAATGAGCAGTTCTTC.